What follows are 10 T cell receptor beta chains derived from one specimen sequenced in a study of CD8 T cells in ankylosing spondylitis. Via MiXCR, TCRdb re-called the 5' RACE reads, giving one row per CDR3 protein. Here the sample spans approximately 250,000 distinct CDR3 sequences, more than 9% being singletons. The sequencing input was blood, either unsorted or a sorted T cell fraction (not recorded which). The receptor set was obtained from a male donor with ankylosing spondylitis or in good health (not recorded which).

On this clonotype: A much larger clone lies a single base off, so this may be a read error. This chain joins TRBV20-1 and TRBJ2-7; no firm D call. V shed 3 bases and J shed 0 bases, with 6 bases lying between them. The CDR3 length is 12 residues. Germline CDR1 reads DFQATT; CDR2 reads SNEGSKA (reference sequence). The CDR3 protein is CSASLSSYEQYF. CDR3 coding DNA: TGCAGTGCTAGCCTGAGCTCCTACGAGCAGTACTTC.

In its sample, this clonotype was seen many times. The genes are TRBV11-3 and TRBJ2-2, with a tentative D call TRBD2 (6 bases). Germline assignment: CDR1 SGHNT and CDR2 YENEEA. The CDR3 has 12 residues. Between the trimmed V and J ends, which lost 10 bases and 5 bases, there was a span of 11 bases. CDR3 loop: CATAAGTGELFF. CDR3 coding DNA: TGTGCCACCGCTGCGGGGACCGGGGAGCTGTTTTTT.

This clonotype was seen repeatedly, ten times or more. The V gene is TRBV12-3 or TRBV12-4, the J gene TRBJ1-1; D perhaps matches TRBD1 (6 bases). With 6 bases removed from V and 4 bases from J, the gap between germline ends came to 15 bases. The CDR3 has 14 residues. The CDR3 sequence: CASSHQKQGTEAFF. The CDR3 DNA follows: TGTGCCAGCAGCCATCAGAAACAGGGCACTGAAGCTTTCTTT.

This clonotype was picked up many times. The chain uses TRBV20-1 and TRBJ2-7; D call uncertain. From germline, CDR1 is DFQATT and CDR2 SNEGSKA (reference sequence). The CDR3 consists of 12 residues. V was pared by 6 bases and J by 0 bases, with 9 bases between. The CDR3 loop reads CSAGTSSYEQYF. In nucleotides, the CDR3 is TGCAGTGCGGGAACGAGCTCCTACGAGCAGTACTTC.

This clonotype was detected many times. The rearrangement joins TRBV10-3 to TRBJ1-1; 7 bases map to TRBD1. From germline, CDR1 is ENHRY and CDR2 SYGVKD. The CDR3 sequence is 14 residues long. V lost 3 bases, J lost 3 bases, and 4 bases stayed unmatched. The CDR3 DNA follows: TGTGCCATCAGTGACCGGGACAGTTACACTGAAGCTTTCTTT. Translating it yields CAISDRDSYTEAFF.

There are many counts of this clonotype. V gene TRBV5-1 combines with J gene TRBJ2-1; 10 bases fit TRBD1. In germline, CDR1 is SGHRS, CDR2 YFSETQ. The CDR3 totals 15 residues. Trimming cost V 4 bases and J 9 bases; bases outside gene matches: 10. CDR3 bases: TGCGCCAGCAGCCCCGATCCGACAGGGGGCGGTGAGCAGTTCTTC. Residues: CASSPDPTGGGEQFF.

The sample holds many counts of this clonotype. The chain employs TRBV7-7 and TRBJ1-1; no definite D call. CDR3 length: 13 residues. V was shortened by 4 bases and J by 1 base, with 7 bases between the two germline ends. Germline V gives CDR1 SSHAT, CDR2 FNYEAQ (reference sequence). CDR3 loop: CASSSTPNTEAFF. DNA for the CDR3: TGTGCCAGCAGCTCGACTCCGAACACTGAAGCTTTCTTT.

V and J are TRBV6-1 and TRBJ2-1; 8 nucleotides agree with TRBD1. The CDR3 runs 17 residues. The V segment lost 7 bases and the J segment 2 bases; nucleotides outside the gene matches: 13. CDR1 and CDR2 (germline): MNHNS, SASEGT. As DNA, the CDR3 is TGTGCCAGCACCTCCGCTTCAGGGGGCCTAACCTACAATGAGCAGTTCTTC. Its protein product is CASTSASGGLTYNEQFF.

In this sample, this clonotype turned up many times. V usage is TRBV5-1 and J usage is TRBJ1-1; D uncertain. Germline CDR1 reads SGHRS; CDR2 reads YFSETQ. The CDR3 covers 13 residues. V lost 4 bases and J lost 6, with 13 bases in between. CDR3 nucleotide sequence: TGCGCCAGCAGCCCGGGCCAGGCTGCTGAAGCTTTCTTT. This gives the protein CASSPGQAAEAFF.

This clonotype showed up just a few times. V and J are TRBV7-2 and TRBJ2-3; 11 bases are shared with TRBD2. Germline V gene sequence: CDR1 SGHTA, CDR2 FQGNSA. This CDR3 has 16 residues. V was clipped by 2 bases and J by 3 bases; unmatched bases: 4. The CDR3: CASSLPLAGGTDTQYF. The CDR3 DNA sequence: TGTGCCAGCAGCTTACCCCTAGCGGGAGGTACAGATACGCAGTATTTT.